This T cell receptor beta chain was captured in a study of T cell clones after liver transplantation. For the study at large: TCRbeta sequencing after a pre-transplant mixed lymphocyte reaction identified graft-donor-reactive clones, later tracked in post-transplant blood. Apart from three HCV-positive recipients, transplants were for non-autoimmune, non-viral reasons.

This CDR3 is built from 15 residues. Germline loops: CDR1 SGHRS, CDR2 YFSETQ. V lost 4 bases and J lost 0, with 11 bases in between. TCRdb's copy holds only in-frame clones and misses some; the assay was immunoSEQ multiplex PCR. The repertoire holds about 68,000 clones, with about 92% as singletons. The clonotype was recovered from a human patient who received a liver transplant. Some T cells may be provided by the graft donor. The V call is TRBV5-1, the J call TRBJ1-3, with D unresolved. The sequencing used CD4+ T cells from blood, collected about 25 months after liver transplant. The chain's CDR3 is CASSQLPSSGNTIYF. The CDR3 nucleotides are TGCGCCAGCAGCCAACTCCCGAGCTCTGGAAACACCATATATTTT.